Sequencing of this T cell receptor beta chain was carried out in a study of cytomegalovirus exposure and HLA in healthy donors. Generated by immunoSEQ multiplex PCR, the TCRdb table keeps only in-frame clones and is missing some. Of some 150,000 clones listed, around nine tenths are singletons. Unmatched junction bases numbered 4, after V lost 2 bases and J lost 3 bases. The CDR3 extends over 15 amino acids. Per germline, CDR1 KGHSH and CDR2 LQKENI. Sequencing was done on a sample of PBMCs. V is TRBV18 and J is TRBJ2-1; 7 positions agree with TRBD2. The sequence came from a man younger than 35 in good health and CMV-seropositive. This chain's CDR3 is CASSPSGDYYNEQFF. CDR3 nucleotide sequence: TGTGCCAGCTCACCAAGCGGGGACTACTACAATGAGCAGTTCTTC.